These T cell receptor beta chains were read from a single sample in a study of regulatory T cells in long-lasting Graves disease. MiXCR, run by TCRdb on the multiplex PCR reads, gives a single entry per CDR3 protein. The data hold some 500,000 distinct CDR3 sequences, with about 13% observed a single time. The sample was also reused in another study, on T cells in Graves' hyperthyroidism and ophthalmopathy.

Material: peripheral blood mononuclear cells (PBMCs), obtained at new diagnosis, from a patient treated with antithyroid drugs. All receptors derive from a man aged 25-45 years with Graves disease. Each CDR3 is given with its conserved first and last residue. The D gene is left open where the match is weak. Rows may omit the clone size; those that give it use once, few, many or a size class.

>TRBV4-1|NA|NA|TRBJ2-7
TGCGCCAGCAGCCAAGAAGGTCAGCGGATCTACGAGCAGTACTTC
CASSQEGQRIYEQYF
>TRBV4-1|NA|TRBD2|TRBJ2-3
TGCGCCAGCAGCCAAGTCCTAGCGGCCACAGATACGCAGTATTTT
CASSQVLAATDTQYF
>TRBV9|NA|TRBD1|TRBJ1-6
TGTGCCAGCAGCTCCGGGACAGGGGTTTCACCCCTCCACTTT
CASSSGTGVSPLHF
>TRBV11-2|many|TRBD2|TRBJ2-7
TGTGCCAGCAGCTGGACTAGCGGTCGGTACGAGCAGTACTTC
CASSWTSGRYEQYF
>TRBV13|many|NA|TRBJ2-7
TGTGCCAGCAGCTTAGGCCTAAGTATGGACGGTGAGCAGTACTTC
CASSLGLSMDGEQYF
>TRBV6-1|many|NA|TRBJ1-4
TGTGCCAGCAGGCCGGGGGCAACTAATGAAAAACTGTTTTTT
CASRPGATNEKLFF
>TRBV20-1|NA|TRBD2|TRBJ2-1
TGCAGTGCTCCGCCGACTAGCGGGAGCGGCTATGAGCAGTTCTTC
CSAPPTSGSGYEQFF
>TRBV7-9|NA|TRBD1|TRBJ2-7
TGTGCCAGCAGCTCATGGGACAGGGAGTACTTC
CASSSWDREYF
>TRBV30|many|NA|TRBJ2-3
TGTGCCTGGAGTGTACAGGGAGGCACAGATACGCAGTATTTT
CAWSVQGGTDTQYF
>TRBV12-3/TRBV12-4|NA|NA|TRBJ1-1
TGTGCCAGCAGCATTATGGCCGCAGGGTGGATGAACACTGAAGCTTTCTTT
CASSIMAAGWMNTEAFF